This paragraph covers one TCR beta chain sequence. The data belong to a study of T cells after somatic rescue of genetic block. The CDR3 covers 16 residues. Trimming removed 4 bases from V and 4 bases from J; junction bases left unmatched: 5. Per the germline V gene, CDR1 is MNHNY and CDR2 is SVGAGI (reference sequence). TCRdb's copy holds only in-frame clones and misses some; the assay was immunoSEQ multiplex PCR. The sample contains approximately 13,000 clones, around three quarters of which appear only once. The sample was peripheral blood mononuclear cells (PBMCs). This sequence joins TRBV6-6 and TRBJ2-2; 11 bases map to TRBD2. The TCR originated in a boy younger than 18. The chain's CDR3 is CASSSLAGGGTGELFF. The CDR3 coding sequence is TGTGCCAGCAGTTCATTAGCGGGAGGGGGCACCGGGGAGCTGTTTTTT.